Many counts were recorded for the clone carrying this TCR beta chain. Its specificity is not known. These data are taken from a study of Graves' ophthalmopathy and Graves' hyperthyroidism. Regarding the study as a whole: Blood also harbored most expanded thyroid clonotypes above 0.001 frequency. At 65% to 71% sensitivity and 72.22% specificity, the model predicted progression of the ophthalmopathy.

CDR3 regions of TCR beta were amplified from RNA transcripts. Following a first-round RT-PCR that used HTBI primers, a second-round multiplex PCR was carried out. One entry per CDR3 protein, called by TCRdb with MiXCR from the multiplex PCR reads. The repertoire holds around 170,000 distinct CDR3 sequences, with about 40% as singletons. Germline CDR1 SGHRS, CDR2 YFSETQ. The CDR3 contains 16 residues. Trimming took 4 bases from V and 0 from J, leaving 14 bases between them. From fresh peripheral blood, under 12 ml in volume, the PBMCs were obtained. The chain carries TRBV5-1 and TRBJ1-3; no clear D. The receptor was isolated from a middle-aged woman with Graves' ophthalmopathy. Sequenced material: peripheral blood. The CDR3 here is CASSPNSGPSGNTIYF. CDR3 nucleotides: TGCGCCAGCAGCCCCAACTCCGGACCCTCTGGAAACACCATATATTTT. The full variable domain, rest sourced from reference TRBV5-1 and TRBJ1-3, is KAGVTQTPRYLIKTRGQQVTLSCSPISGHRSVSWYQQTPGQGLQFLFEYFSETQRNKGNFPGRFSGRQFSNSRSEMNVSTLELGDSALYLCASSPNSGPSGNTIYFGEGSWLTVV.